This TCR beta chain was obtained from a study of T cell changes during pregnancy in multiple sclerosis. Using immunoSEQ multiplex PCR, the repertoire was profiled, and TCRdb retains in-frame clones only, with some absent. The table shows some 61,000 clones, with around 90% occurring only once. This clone was detected a few times. Germline V CDR1 and CDR2: WNHNN, SYGVQD (reference sequence). The V segment lost 10 bases and the J segment 0 bases; nucleotides outside the gene matches: 21. This CDR3 has 18 residues. V is TRBV10-1 and J is TRBJ2-7, with TRBD1 identical over 7 bases. The TCR was taken from a female donor with multiple sclerosis, enrolled in a pregnancy study. This material consisted of peripheral blood, taken in the second trimester of pregnancy. The CDR3 DNA reads TGCGCCACCATAGAGAGCCGGGACAGTCATCCGAGCTCCTACGAGCAGTACTTC. Translated: CATIESRDSHPSSYEQYF.